This T cell receptor beta chain was observed in a study of shared clonotypes between healthy human individuals. Study-level points and caveats: Depth of sequencing was expected to influence donor clonotype sharing.

Only in-frame clones appear in the TCRdb table, and some are missing; sequencing was by immunoSEQ multiplex PCR. The repertoire holds over a million clones, approximately 72% seen once, with approximately 1.3% in the top ten. The CDR3 has 16 residues. After removal of 4 bases from V and 1 base from J, the junction contained 5 bases not matched to a gene. The germline V gene encodes CDR1 LGHNA and CDR2 YSLEER. This clone was detected only a few times. Its antigen is unidentified. The TCR originated in a man aged 18 to 30 in good health. The chain carries TRBV4-3 and TRBJ2-2; 8 bases fit TRBD2. Sample: memory CD4+ T cells sorted from blood. The subset here: CD45RA-negative fraction. DNA for the CDR3: TGCGCCAGCAGCCCTACTAGCGGAGTGAACACCGGGGAGCTGTTTTTT. Protein: CASSPTSGVNTGELFF.